This note documents a single T cell receptor beta chain sequence. What antigen it recognizes has not been identified. The record has no base qualities; no much larger clone is one base away. This entry belongs to a study of blood T cell repertoires in COVID-19 (dated by TCRdb to about 2020). Context from the whole study: Collaborator samples came from the United States, Italy and Spain and covered acute and convalescent phases of COVID-19. The material from the prospective study consisted of cDNA or gDNA derived from T cells, B-cell-depleted T cells, or PBMCs. Deeply sampled blood TCRbeta repertoires from subjects exposed to, actively infected with, or recovered from COVID-19 were included in the dataset. A freely available public database, intended as a resource for researchers studying the immune response to SARS-CoV-2, is where the repertoires were released. Samples were obtained from the ongoing ImmuneRACE study (first 160 participants) and from some 1,200 subjects provided by 6 global collaborators. The sample metadata nearly always contained a de-identified subject ID, COVID-19 status, age in years and sex. Where available, HLA class I and class II types were taken from metadata supplied by the sample provider and were not determined by assay-based typing. Overall results and qualifications from the work: Clinical and demographic metadata were provided uncurated, with the amount varying by source and participant.

Looking up the germline V gene yields CDR1 SGDLS and CDR2 YYNGEE. V loses 0 bases, J loses 3 bases, and the germline ends lie 9 bases apart. From the cysteine through the phenylalanine, the CDR3 covers 14 amino acids. Left in the record is the CDR3 DNA by itself, 42 bases read in frame from the first base. Collaborating institutions collected whole blood in K2EDTA tubes following their own protocols. For TCRbeta analysis, collaborator samples were shipped as frozen whole blood, as isolated PBMCs, or as DNA extracted from either sample type. TCRbeta CDR3 regions were amplified from genomic DNA by means of the immunoSEQ Assay, a bias-controlled multiplex PCR. Concerning the study's data processing: Nucleated cell counts per sample were estimated from amplification of reference gene primers within the assay. Sequence reads were collapsed and filtered to measure the absolute abundance of every unique TCRbeta CDR3 rearrangement. For each sample, productive Simpson clonality was calculated by taking the square root of Simpson's diversity index across productive rearrangements. In TCRdb, the immuneACCESS table is reduced to in-frame sequences with V and J assigned. These tables do not hold every clone; where another copy was compared, an unresolved V gene accounts for under half, and the others remain unexplained. V and J calls and clone size are copied from that table; D and trimming were computed from the DNA. This sample gives about 90,000 clones in total; 81% of them show up just once. The ten largest clones add up to approximately 13% of the sample.

This TCR was recovered from a human donor in a cohort sampled during active COVID-19. Material: peripheral blood. The chain employs TRBV9 and TRBJ1-2; D gene: possibly TRBD1, on 6 matching bases. This receptor has the CDR3 CASSVGGGDYGYTF. The nucleotide sequence is given as TGTGCCAGCAGCGTAGGAGGGGGGGACTATGGCTACACCTTC.